A single sample gave rise to the 10 T cell receptor beta chains below, sequenced in a study of blood T cells in healthy people across ages. Through a sample-barcoded 5' primer and a J-beta primer mix, a second PCR was run for roughly 6 to 12 cycles. TCRdb independently ran MiXCR on the 5' RACE reads; one entry per CDR3 protein. The profile shows hundreds of thousands of distinct CDR3 sequences, about 48% of them singletons. The sequencing input was blood. The receptor set was obtained from an elderly man in good health.

V is TRBV24-1 and J is TRBJ1-2, with D possibly matching TRBD1 (6 bases). The germline V and J ends were trimmed by 5 bases and 3 bases, with 9 bases remaining between them. The CDR3 length is 13 residues. Germline V gene sequence: CDR1 KGHDR, CDR2 SFDVKD. In nucleotides, the CDR3 is TGTGCCACCAGTGCAGGGGCCGACTATGGCTACACCTTC. It yields the protein CATSAGADYGYTF.

The chain is built from TRBV28 and TRBJ1-1; D not resolved. Trimming pared 7 bases from V and 11 bases from J, leaving 17 bases between. The germline gives CDR1 MDHEN, CDR2 SYDVKM. The CDR3 length is 12 residues. Here the CDR3 reads CASIATGAWAFF. DNA for the CDR3: TGTGCCAGCATTGCGACCGGAGCCTGGGCTTTCTTT.

This clonotype has a handful of counts. The genes are TRBV6-6 and TRBJ1-4; a possible D gene is TRBD1 (6 bases). The CDR3 runs to 15 residues. V lost 6 bases, J lost 7 bases, and 18 bases lay in between. Germline loops: CDR1 MNHNY, CDR2 SVGAGI (reference sequence). CDR3 sequence: CASSPGQQFFEKLFF. In DNA, the CDR3 is TGTGCCAGCAGCCCTGGACAGCAGTTTTTTGAAAAACTGTTTTTT.

The rearrangement joins TRBV7-9 to TRBJ1-1, with D possibly TRBD1 on 5 matching bases. CDR1 and CDR2 (germline): SEHNR, FQNEAQ (reference sequence). This CDR3 contains 13 residues. Trimming took 6 bases from V and 11 from J, leaving 19 bases between them. The CDR3 protein is CASSYTAGLGAFF. DNA for the CDR3: TGTGCCAGCAGTTACACGGCAGGGCTGGGGGCTTTCTTT.

V is TRBV10-1 and J is TRBJ2-5; 10 nucleotides align to TRBD2. Germline CDR1 and CDR2: WNHNN and SYGVQD (reference sequence). This CDR3 region has 15 residues. V shed 3 bases and J 1 base; nucleotides not matched to a gene: 2. CDR3 sequence: CASSDSGRPQETQYF. DNA of the CDR3: TGCGCCAGCAGTGATAGCGGGAGGCCCCAAGAGACCCAGTACTTC.

The rearrangement links TRBV6-4 to TRBJ1-1; 7 bases are shared with TRBD1. Germline V gene data show CDR1 as MRHNA and CDR2 as SNTAGT. CDR3 length: 16 amino acids. J was trimmed by 1 base and V by 7 bases; bases with no gene match: 12. The CDR3 DNA reads as TGTGCCAGCAACCTTTCGGGACAGATAAAGAACACTGAAGCTTTCTTT. Translation gives CASNLSGQIKNTEAFF.

This clonotype has a handful of counts. The chain carries TRBV5-4 and TRBJ2-1; D possibly corresponds to TRBD2 (5 bases). The J call may be mistaken, given a closer DNA end match to TRBJ2-7. Germline CDR1 is SGHNT and CDR2 is YYREEE (reference sequence). The CDR3 extends over 15 amino acids. The CDR3 here is CASSLGGGGAYEQYF. Here the CDR3 DNA reads TGTGCCAGCAGCTTGGGAGGCGGAGGCGCCTACGAGCAGTACTTC.

The rearrangement joins TRBV10-3 to TRBJ2-7, with 11 bases that match TRBD1. Germline V gene sequence: CDR1 ENHRY, CDR2 SYGVKD. The CDR3 covers 17 residues. V trimming: 6 bases; J trimming: 3 bases; junction bases outside the gene matches: 13. The CDR3 spells CAISLSPGTGGGYEQYF. CDR3 DNA sequence: TGTGCCATCAGCTTAAGTCCCGGGACAGGGGGAGGCTACGAGCAGTACTTC.

Turning to this clonotype: The junction departs from germline at one end; a sequencing error may be responsible. The J gene is TRBJ2-1, the V gene TRBV3-1; the match to TRBD1 covers 8 bases. The CDR3 runs 15 residues. Germline V gene data show CDR1 as LGHDT and CDR2 as YNNKEL (reference sequence). CDR3 DNA sequence: TGTACCAGCAGCCAAGCAGGGGGCCGTAACAATGAGCAGTTCTTC. This sequence encodes CTSSQAGGRNNEQFF.

The rearrangement joins TRBV10-3 to TRBJ2-7; D uncertain. The CDR3 has 12 residues. Germline values: CDR1 ENHRY, CDR2 SYGVKD. Trimming took 0 bases from V and 7 from J, leaving 7 bases between them. In DNA form, the CDR3 reads TGTGCCATCAGTGAGTCAGGGTGGGAGCAGTACTTC. Its protein product is CAISESGWEQYF.